The clone carrying this T cell receptor beta chain came up many times. The antigen is undetermined. The data were obtained in a study of blood T cells in healthy people across ages. Overall study findings and caveats: Greater diversity and more naive CD4+ cells were seen in long-lived donors than in aged donors.

Through a sample-barcoded 5' primer and a J-beta primer mix, a second PCR was run for roughly 6 to 11 cycles. TCRdb called the 5' RACE reads again in MiXCR, with one record for every CDR3 protein. The sample lists some 760,000 distinct CDR3 sequences, 20% to 25% seen once, with around 9.2% in the top ten. Trimming shortened V by 3 bases and J by 5 bases, and 7 bases separated the two germline ends. This CDR3 contains 13 residues. Germline-derived CDR1 and CDR2 are MDHEN and SYDVKM. Extraction yielded at least 5 micrograms of total RNA per sample. These same records also appear under a second study, on T cells of mothers and their children.

The chain links TRBV28 to TRBJ2-2, with D perhaps assigned TRBD1 or TRBD2 (5 bases each). Sample: blood. The clonotype originates from a boy younger than 18 in good health. As DNA, the CDR3 is TGTGCCAGCAGTTTGGGACGGACCGGGGAGCTGTTTTTT. Protein: CASSLGRTGELFF.